A selection of T cell receptor beta chains follows, all from one sample in a study of Ad26.COV2.S vaccination and SARS-CoV-2 variants. Only in-frame clones appear in the TCRdb table, and some are missing; sequencing was by immunoSEQ multiplex PCR. The data show 350,000 to 500,000 clones, 80% to 90% seen once. The sample consisted of peripheral blood, taken in a trial of Ad26.COV2.S vaccine versus placebo. These receptors all stem from a person between 18 and 65 years old who received the Ad26.COV2.S COVID-19 vaccine or a placebo. Both conserved end residues are part of each CDR3. D genes are given only for firm matches. Rows may omit the clone size; those that give it use once, few, many or a size class.

abundance	v_gene	d_gene	j_gene	CDR3nt	CDR3aa
once	TRBV4-3	.	TRBJ1-5	TGCGCCAGCAGCCAGCGGGAAGACAATCAGCCCCAGCATTTT	CASSQREDNQPQHF
.	TRBV5-6	TRBD2	TRBJ2-1	TGTGCCAGCAGCTTAATAGCGGGAAACCCCTCCAATGAGCAGTTCTTC	CASSLIAGNPSNEQFF
once	TRBV11-3	.	TRBJ1-1	TGTGCCAGCAGCTTTTATTTTGAGGATCATCCTGAAGCTTTCTTT	CASSFYFEDHPEAFF
.	TRBV19	TRBD1	TRBJ2-7	TGTGCCAGTAGTATTTCGGGGACAGGGAGCTCCTACGAGCAGTACTTC	CASSISGTGSSYEQYF
.	TRBV5-4	.	TRBJ2-2	TGTGCCAGCAGCCCAGCTGCCCGGGTAAACACCGGGGAGCTGTTTTTT	CASSPAARVNTGELFF
.	TRBV7-9	.	TRBJ1-5	TGTGCCAGCAGCTTAAGGGGGATCGAAGGTCAGCCCCAGCATTTT	CASSLRGIEGQPQHF
.	TRBV4-3	.	TRBJ2-4	TGCGCCAGCAGCCAAGTCCAACGATTCCCCAAAAACATTCAGTACTTC	CASSQVQRFPKNIQYF
.	TRBV21-1	.	TRBJ1-4	TGTGCCAGCAGCATCAGGGTGGGTGAAAAACTGTTTTTT	CASSIRVGEKLFF
.	TRBV11-2	.	TRBJ1-4	TGTGCCAGCAGCTTATATTCTGGGGCTATCGAAAAACTGTTTTTT	CASSLYSGAIEKLFF
.	TRBV14	.	TRBJ2-1	TGTGCCAGCAGCCTTTGGAACAATGAGCAGTTCTTC	CASSLWNNEQFF
.	TRBV30	.	TRBJ2-5	TGTGCCTGGGGGATAGGAATGGGGGAGACCCAGTACTTC	CAWGIGMGETQYF
.	TRBV9	TRBD1	TRBJ1-6	TGTGCCAGCAGCGACTCGAGGACAGGGACTTTGGGTTCACCCCTCCACTTT	CASSDSRTGTLGSPLHF
.	TRBV11-1	.	TRBJ1-1	TGTGCCAGCAGCCCCGACCGGGGCACTGAAGCTTTCTTT	CASSPDRGTEAFF
once	TRBV18	.	TRBJ2-7	TGTGCCAGCTCACCGGACAGAAACGCCTACGAGCAGTACTTC	CASSPDRNAYEQYF
.	TRBV15	.	TRBJ1-6	TGTGCCACCAGCACTAGCTCCTATAATTCACCCCTCCACTTT	CATSTSSYNSPLHF
.	TRBV30	.	TRBJ1-2	TGTGCCTGGGGGGCCGGGCCCGCCGGGACTGGCTACACCTTC	CAWGAGPAGTGYTF
.	TRBV11-2	TRBD2	TRBJ2-1	TGTGCCAGCACCCCCATCCGCGGGGGGTCTGAGCAGTTCTTC	CASTPIRGGSEQFF
.	TRBV4-3	.	TRBJ2-3	TGCGCCAGCAGCCAAGTGTTACCCCCAGATACGCAGTATTTT	CASSQVLPPDTQYF
.	TRBV4-1	TRBD1	TRBJ2-4	TGCGCCAGCAGCCAAGGTCCCGGGACAGGGCTAGCCAAAAACATTCAGTACTTC	CASSQGPGTGLAKNIQYF
few	TRBV28	.	TRBJ2-3	TGTGCCAGCAGTTCAGGGGGGGATTTAGGGACAGATACGCAGTATTTT	CASSSGGDLGTDTQYF
.	TRBV11-3	TRBD1	TRBJ2-2	TGTGCCAGCAGCTTCCGACAGGGGTCCTCCACCGGGGAGCTGTTTTTT	CASSFRQGSSTGELFF
few	TRBV7-2	.	TRBJ1-2	TGTGCCAGCAGCGTAATCAGGGGCGGCTATGGCTACACCTTC	CASSVIRGGYGYTF
.	TRBV4-3	.	TRBJ2-7	TGCGCCAGCAGCCCCACCGTACGGGGGGCCAAGGGCGAGCAGTACTTC	CASSPTVRGAKGEQYF
.	TRBV29-1	.	TRBJ2-3	TGCAGCGTTGCCCCGGGGTTTGATACGCAGTATTTT	CSVAPGFDTQYF